This T cell receptor beta chain was sequenced in a study of cytomegalovirus exposure and HLA in healthy donors. PCR employed 60 Vbeta and 13 Jbeta primers. Data came from immunoSEQ multiplex PCR; TCRdb stores just in-frame clones and leaves some out. The table includes 150,000 or so clones, roughly 79% detected once. The sequencing input was PBMCs. This TCR came from a man in his forties in good health and CMV-seropositive.

The CDR3 DNA reads as TGTGCCAGCAGCCAAGATGCGGGTAGCGGATCCTACGAGCAGTACTTC. Translation: CASSQDAGSGSYEQYF. The genes are TRBV4-2 and TRBJ2-7; tentatively, D is TRBD2 (6 bases). Germline-derived CDR1 and CDR2 are LGHNA and YNFKEQ. CDR3 length: 16 residues. With 0 bases removed from V and 1 base from J, the gap between germline ends came to 13 bases.